The 17 T cell receptor beta chains reported below all come from one sample, sequenced in a study of T cell responses to AZD1222 COVID-19 vaccine. Some clones are missing from TCRdb's copy, which holds only in-frame ones; the method was immunoSEQ multiplex PCR. Of around 150,000 clones listed, 65% to 90% are singletons. Specimen: peripheral blood, collected 28 days after the second dose of the MenACWY control vaccine. The source of these receptors is an adult who received the MenACWY meningococcal vaccine as a control.

This clone showed up just a few times. This sequence joins TRBV27 and TRBJ1-6; TRBD1 aligns across 7 bases. V lost 10 bases, J lost 8 bases, and 14 bases stayed unmatched. The CDR3 loop spans 15 amino acids. Germline assignment: CDR1 MNHEY and CDR2 SMNVEV (reference sequence). The DNA for the CDR3 is TGTGCCATATGCTGGGACAGCGGTCGTGATTCACCCCTCCACTTT. Translating gives CAICWDSGRDSPLHF.

The chain couples TRBV9 to TRBJ2-2; D remains ambiguous. Germline values: CDR1 SGDLS, CDR2 YYNGEE. The V end was cut by 3 bases, the J end by 0 bases, with 12 bases between. CDR3 size: 16 residues. Written as DNA, the CDR3 is TGTGCCAGCAGCGGACGACTGACGGCGAACACCGGGGAGCTGTTTTTT. Residues: CASSGRLTANTGELFF.

V usage is TRBV28 and J usage is TRBJ2-7; 9 bases match TRBD1. The CDR3 totals 15 residues. V gave up 5 bases and J gave up 2 bases; unmatched junction bases: 7. Germline V gene data show CDR1 as MDHEN and CDR2 as SYDVKM. The CDR3: CASSRSRTGAYEQYV. CDR3 DNA sequence: TGTGCCAGCAGTCGCTCAAGGACAGGGGCCTACGAGCAGTACGTC.

The V call is TRBV5-1, the J call TRBJ1-2; TRBD1 matches at 7 bases. Trimming cost V 4 bases and J 5 bases; bases outside gene matches: 5. This CDR3 contains 13 residues. The germline CDR1 and CDR2 sequences are SGHRS and YFSETQ. The chain's CDR3 is CASSRDSGYGYTF. The CDR3 DNA reads as TGCGCCAGCAGCAGGGACAGCGGTTATGGCTACACCTTC.

The chain links TRBV2 to TRBJ2-1, with a tentative D call TRBD1 (6 bases). The CDR3 covers 14 residues. Deletions cut 8 bases from V and 11 bases from J, with 22 bases between. Germline CDR1 reads SNHLY; CDR2 reads FYNNEI. The CDR3 DNA reads as TGTGCCAGCCACTCAATGGACAGCTCAAACCAGCAGTTCTTC. Its protein product is CASHSMDSSNQQFF.

This clone was seen a handful of times. The chain combines TRBV4-2 with TRBJ2-2, with D perhaps TRBD2 (5 bases). Per germline, CDR1 LGHNA and CDR2 YNFKEQ. The CDR3 is 16 amino acids. Deletions cut 2 bases from V and 0 bases from J, with 10 bases between. DNA of the CDR3: TGTGCCAGCAGCCAAAAGCCAGCGGCGAACACCGGGGAGCTGTTTTTT. It yields the protein CASSQKPAANTGELFF.

This clone was seen a few times. The chain combines TRBV7-8 with TRBJ1-2; a possible D gene is TRBD1 (5 bases). Germline lookup yields CDR1 SGHVS and CDR2 FQNEAQ. The CDR3 extends over 15 amino acids. V was cut by 4 bases and J by 2 bases, with 14 bases left in between. CDR3 protein: CASSSSGTENYGYTF. DNA of the CDR3: TGTGCCAGCAGCTCGTCCGGGACGGAGAACTATGGCTACACCTTC.

The chain has TRBV3-1 (or the pseudogene TRBV3-2) and TRBJ1-6, with D maybe TRBD1 (6 bases). Germline values: CDR1 LGHDT, CDR2 YNNKEL (reference sequence). CDR3 length: 18 residues. The V end was cut by 2 bases, the J end by 6 bases, with 20 bases between. CDR3 in DNA: TGTGCCAGCAGCCAATTAATTACAGGGCTGGATGGTAATTCACCCCTCCACTTT. Translation: CASSQLITGLDGNSPLHF.

This chain joins TRBV6-5 and TRBJ1-1; D not certain. V was trimmed by 0 bases and J by 1 base, leaving 9 bases between them. Germline assignment: CDR1 MNHEY and CDR2 SVGAGI. CDR3 size: 15 residues. The CDR3 protein is CASSYSDTANTEAFF. CDR3 bases: TGTGCCAGCAGTTACTCCGACACCGCGAACACTGAAGCTTTCTTT.

The chain combines TRBV3-1 (or the pseudogene TRBV3-2) with TRBJ2-5; D is uncertain. Germline CDR1 LGHDT, CDR2 YNNKEL (reference sequence). V was clipped by 0 bases and J by 1 base, with 9 bases between them. The CDR3 is 15 residues long. The CDR3 DNA sequence: TGTGCCAGCAGCCAAGATAGGCTAATCCAAGAGACCCAGTACTTC. It codes for CASSQDRLIQETQYF.

This clone was recorded once. The rearrangement links TRBV4-2 to TRBJ1-2; no firm D call. Germline V gives CDR1 LGHNA, CDR2 YNFKEQ. The CDR3 contains 14 residues. V was cut by 2 bases and J by 8 bases, with 15 bases left in between. This chain's CDR3 is CASSQIQAGEGYTF. In DNA, the CDR3 is TGTGCCAGCAGCCAAATCCAGGCGGGTGAAGGCTACACCTTC.

The gene calls are TRBV7-2 and TRBJ1-1; 7 nucleotides match TRBD1. The CDR3 runs 14 residues. The ends lost 2 bases at V and 1 base at J; junction bases unmatched: 1. Per the germline V gene, CDR1 is SGHTA and CDR2 is FQGNSA. The CDR3 sequence: CASSLWTGNTEAFF. The CDR3 DNA reads as TGTGCCAGCAGCTTATGGACAGGGAACACTGAAGCTTTCTTT.

This rearrangement joins TRBV7-8 to TRBJ2-1, with D tentatively TRBD2 (6 bases). This CDR3 has 17 amino acids. The germline V gene encodes CDR1 SGHVS and CDR2 FQNEAQ. V shed 5 bases and J shed 9 bases, with 26 bases lying between them. The CDR3 DNA reads TGTGCCAGCAGCCTCCGGTCCCCGACAGCGGGCACGGGTGAGCAGTTCTTC. Protein: CASSLRSPTAGTGEQFF.

The rearrangement links TRBV6-6 to TRBJ1-5, with D perhaps matching TRBD1 (6 bases). Germline CDR1 and CDR2: MNHNY and SVGAGI (reference sequence). Trimming stripped 6 bases from V and 5 bases from J, with 8 bases between. CDR3 length: 12 amino acids. The CDR3 region is CASRRQDQPQHF. In nucleotides, the CDR3 is TGTGCCAGCAGGCGACAGGATCAGCCCCAGCATTTT.

This clone occurred once. This chain joins TRBV5-6 and TRBJ1-2, with 12 bases that match TRBD1. V trimming: 0 bases; J trimming: 4 bases; junction bases outside the gene matches: 7. Germline V gene data show CDR1 as SGHDT and CDR2 as YYEEEE. The CDR3 has 17 residues. The CDR3 DNA reads as TGTGCCAGCAGCTTGGAGATAACGGGACAGGGGGCCTATGGCTACACCTTC. As protein: CASSLEITGQGAYGYTF.

J is TRBJ1-5 and V is TRBV12-3 or TRBV12-4, with D uncertain. The CDR3 has 12 residues. The germline V and J ends were trimmed by 6 bases and 4 bases, with 7 bases remaining between them. The CDR3 sequence is CASSLMNQPQHF. The CDR3 DNA follows: TGTGCCAGCAGCTTAATGAATCAGCCCCAGCATTTT.

This sequence joins TRBV18 and TRBJ1-5, with 8 bases fitting TRBD1. From germline, CDR1 is KGHSH and CDR2 LQKENI. This CDR3 has 16 residues. V shed 6 bases and J 2 bases; nucleotides not matched to a gene: 9. In DNA, the CDR3 is TGTGCCAGCTCGATCGGACAGGGAGGTGGCAATCAGCCCCAGCATTTT. This translates into CASSIGQGGGNQPQHF.